This TCR beta chain is drawn from a study of Ad26.COV2.S vaccination and SARS-CoV-2 variants (dated by TCRdb to 2020 to 2022). General notes on the study: Donors in the vaccine arm were drawn from COV1001, a multicentre, randomized, double-blind, placebo-controlled phase I-IIa trial testing Ad26.COV2.S in healthy adults. Ad26.COV2.S was administered intramuscularly at a dose of 5x10^10 or 1x10^11 viral particles, either as one shot or as two shots given 56 days apart. The specificity and breadth of SARS-CoV-2-reactive T cell receptors after Ad26.COV2.S vaccination were assessed by TCRbeta repertoire sequencing. A total of some 30 samples were included in the TCR-sequenced set, comprising around 19 Ad26.COV2.S vaccine recipients, 5 placebo recipients and 8 SARS-CoV-2 convalescent individuals. Trial participants were randomized into five groups of five: low-dose or high-dose Ad26.COV2.S given once or twice, or placebo on both occasions. Throughout the experiments and outcome assessment, investigators stayed blinded to trial group allocation.

From its cysteine to its phenylalanine, the CDR3 spans 14 amino acids. CDR3 DNA only is kept here, 42 bases in frame from base 1. As encoded in the germline V gene, CDR1 is KGHDR while CDR2 is SFDVKD. V lost 9 bases and J lost 4 bases, and the count of bases not matched to a germline gene is 5. Reading the label with the study, this specimen's treatment or condition is: roughly 19 received Ad26.COV2.S at low or high dose, single or two shots; about 5 received placebo; per-sample allocation not given. Repertoires of vaccine and placebo recipients were sequenced from samples taken on day 63 after the first injection. Between 29 July and 7 August 2020, Cohort 1b enrolled some 25 adults aged 18-55 years at one site in Boston, USA. As a vaccine, Ad26.COV2.S was a replication-incompetent adenovirus type 26 vector that expressed a prefusion-stabilized SARS-CoV-2 spike protein derived from the original Wuhan strain.

Concerning this clone itself: This clone's antigen is unknown. No base qualities exist here, and no much larger clone lies one base off it.

The full study reports these points: The authors noted that total T cell responses may have been underestimated by the TCR breadth and depth analyses. Vaccine and placebo recipients had similar non-spike TCR breadth, a finding consistent with the vaccine containing only spike. Compared with placebo recipients, Ad26.COV2.S recipients showed higher spike-specific TCR breadth (P = 0.0014). After vaccination, substantial breadth of spike-specific CD8+ and CD4+ T cell responses was reported. The study was not powered to compare responses between vaccine doses or regimens.

The immunoSEQ Assay was the method used to sequence TCRbeta CDR3 regions. After extraction, genomic DNA underwent amplification by bias-controlled multiplex PCR, followed by high-throughput sequencing. Regarding the original processing steps: Collapsing and filtering of sequences were performed to quantify the absolute abundance of each unique TCRbeta CDR3 region. T cell fraction was estimated by normalization of TCRbeta template counts to usable DNA, with usable DNA being measured through amplification of reference genes present in all nucleated cells. Repertoire TCRs were annotated as SARS-CoV-2-specific by exact matching of V gene, CDR3 amino acid sequence and J gene to a known reactive TCR set. MIRA supplied the reference SARS-CoV-2 TCR set, which was filtered for enrichment in COVID-19-positive ImmuneCODE repertoires so that public or cross-reactive TCRs were removed. Based on the MIRA antigens, annotated TCRs were further analysed at the level of specific ORF or position within ORF. Depth was the summed frequency of annotated unique rearrangements, while breadth was defined as annotated unique rearrangements over total unique productive rearrangements. Group comparisons of TCR breadth used two-sided Wilcoxon rank-sum tests. The table was pulled from immuneACCESS by TCRdb, which kept in-frame rearrangements only. Such tables lose some clones; where checked, under half of the loss comes from unresolved V genes, and the rest has no known cause. V and J calls and clone size come straight from that table; D and trimming were deduced from the DNA. The sample table shows fewer than 600,000 clones, and 80% to 90% are seen once. The leading ten clones occupy about 1.5% of the sample.

Material: peripheral blood, obtained in a trial of Ad26.COV2.S vaccine versus placebo. The source of this sequence is a person between 18 and 65 years old who received the Ad26.COV2.S COVID-19 vaccine or a placebo. The chain employs TRBV24-1 and TRBJ1-2, and 12 junction bases match TRBD1. The bases are TGTGCCACCTCCGGGACAGGGGGCACCTATGGCTACACCTTC. The resulting protein is CATSGTGGTYGYTF.